A selection of T cell receptor beta chains follows, all from one sample in a study of vaccination and CD4 T cells after COVID-19. TCRdb passed the PCR reads through MiXCR, listing each CDR3 protein once. The sample lists about 18,000 distinct CDR3 sequences, roughly 62% seen once, with about 5% in the top ten. Their cognate antigens are unknown. The material was CD4+ T cells from blood, cultured in vitro, obtained after SARS-CoV-2 vaccination. The receptors here all came from a human donor who had recovered from COVID-19. CDR3s include the opening cysteine and the closing phenylalanine or tryptophan. Each record gives: CDR3 length, V gene, D gene, clone size, J gene, CDR3 DNA, CDR3 protein. D genes are given only for firm matches. Clone sizes are given selectively: once, few, many, or a class where the clone is expanded.

CDR3 length: 16; V gene: TRBV7-3; D gene: .; clone size: .; J gene: TRBJ2-2; CDR3 DNA: TGTGCCAGCAGCCCCCGGGTCCGGGGGCGCACCGGGGAGCTGTTTTTT; CDR3 protein: CASSPRVRGRTGELFF
CDR3 length: 10; V gene: TRBV20-1; D gene: .; clone size: .; J gene: TRBJ2-7; CDR3 DNA: TGCAGTGCCGTGGCTTACGAGCAGTACTTC; CDR3 protein: CSAVAYEQYF
CDR3 length: 15; V gene: TRBV6-5; D gene: .; clone size: few; J gene: TRBJ2-7; CDR3 DNA: TGTGCCAGCAGTTACGGGAGGACAGGTTCCTACGAGCAGTACTTC; CDR3 protein: CASSYGRTGSYEQYF
CDR3 length: 13; V gene: TRBV6-2/TRBV6-3; D gene: TRBD1; clone size: .; J gene: TRBJ1-2; CDR3 DNA: TGTGCCAGCAAGAAAACAGGGGGCAATGGCTACACCTTC; CDR3 protein: CASKKTGGNGYTF
CDR3 length: 12; V gene: TRBV6-1; D gene: .; clone size: .; J gene: TRBJ2-2; CDR3 DNA: TGTGCCAGCAGAGAGAACACCGGGGAGCTGTTTTTT; CDR3 protein: CASRENTGELFF
CDR3 length: 14; V gene: TRBV20-1; D gene: TRBD2; clone size: .; J gene: TRBJ2-5; CDR3 DNA: TGCAGTGCTGGCCGACTAGCGGCTCAAGAGACCCAGTACTTC; CDR3 protein: CSAGRLAAQETQYF
CDR3 length: 15; V gene: TRBV19; D gene: TRBD1; clone size: .; J gene: TRBJ1-5; CDR3 DNA: TGTGCCAGTAAGGACAGGCTAATTAGCAATCAGCCCCAGCATTTT; CDR3 protein: CASKDRLISNQPQHF
CDR3 length: 16; V gene: TRBV19; D gene: .; clone size: .; J gene: TRBJ1-6; CDR3 DNA: TGTGCCAGTAGTATCTCGCCTCGCCAAGGGAATTCACCCCTCCACTTT; CDR3 protein: CASSISPRQGNSPLHF
CDR3 length: 15; V gene: TRBV6-2/TRBV6-3; D gene: .; clone size: .; J gene: TRBJ2-1; CDR3 DNA: TGTGCCAGCAGCCCCCACAGGGACTCATACAATGAGCAGTTCTTC; CDR3 protein: CASSPHRDSYNEQFF
CDR3 length: 13; V gene: TRBV6-1; D gene: TRBD1; clone size: .; J gene: TRBJ1-1; CDR3 DNA: TGTGCCAGCCTACAGGGGGTTAACACTGAAGCTTTCTTT; CDR3 protein: CASLQGVNTEAFF
CDR3 length: 12; V gene: TRBV6-1; D gene: .; clone size: once; J gene: TRBJ1-2; CDR3 DNA: TGTGCCAGCAGGAGGGGGGGCTATGGCTACACCTTC; CDR3 protein: CASRRGGYGYTF
CDR3 length: 17; V gene: TRBV7-2; D gene: .; clone size: few; J gene: TRBJ2-2; CDR3 DNA: TGTGCCAGCAGCTTGGACACAGGGAGGGCGAACACCGGGGAGCTGTTTTTT; CDR3 protein: CASSLDTGRANTGELFF
CDR3 length: 15; V gene: TRBV19; D gene: .; clone size: .; J gene: TRBJ1-5; CDR3 DNA: TGTGCCAGTAGTATGCGACGGGAAAACAATCAGCCCCAGCATTTT; CDR3 protein: CASSMRRENNQPQHF
CDR3 length: 15; V gene: TRBV7-9; D gene: TRBD1; clone size: .; J gene: TRBJ2-2; CDR3 DNA: TGTGCCAGCAGCGCCTACAGGGGGGACACCGGGGAGCTGTTTTTT; CDR3 protein: CASSAYRGDTGELFF
CDR3 length: 14; V gene: TRBV20-1; D gene: TRBD1; clone size: few; J gene: TRBJ1-1; CDR3 DNA: TGCAGTGCCCAAGACGCCCAGGGGGGACGTGAAGCTTTCTTT; CDR3 protein: CSAQDAQGGREAFF
CDR3 length: 17; V gene: TRBV7-2; D gene: .; clone size: .; J gene: TRBJ2-1; CDR3 DNA: TGTGCCAGCAGCAACCCTTCCCGGCGGGCCCCTCACAATGAGCAGTTCTTC; CDR3 protein: CASSNPSRRAPHNEQFF
CDR3 length: 14; V gene: TRBV6-1; D gene: .; clone size: .; J gene: TRBJ1-6; CDR3 DNA: TGTGCCAGCAGGCGACAGGCCTCTAATTCACCCCTCCACTTT; CDR3 protein: CASRRQASNSPLHF
CDR3 length: 12; V gene: TRBV20-1; D gene: .; clone size: .; J gene: TRBJ2-7; CDR3 DNA: TGCAGTGCTAGACAGCTCTCCTACGAGCAGTACTTC; CDR3 protein: CSARQLSYEQYF
CDR3 length: 11; V gene: TRBV12-5; D gene: .; clone size: .; J gene: TRBJ2-3; CDR3 DNA: TGTGCTAGTGGGGGAGTGGATACGCAGTATTTT; CDR3 protein: CASGGVDTQYF
CDR3 length: 14; V gene: TRBV19; D gene: .; clone size: .; J gene: TRBJ2-3; CDR3 DNA: TGTGCCAGTAGTATTGGCGGGGGCCCAGATACGCAGTATTTT; CDR3 protein: CASSIGGGPDTQYF
CDR3 length: 16; V gene: TRBV7-2; D gene: .; clone size: .; J gene: TRBJ2-7; CDR3 DNA: TGTGCCAGCAGCTTCCGGGACTCCAGAGGTGCCTACGAGCAGTACTTC; CDR3 protein: CASSFRDSRGAYEQYF
CDR3 length: 16; V gene: TRBV7-8; D gene: TRBD1; clone size: few; J gene: TRBJ1-2; CDR3 DNA: TGTGCCAGCAGCTTAGACGGGACAGGGCTAAGCTATGGCTACACCTTC; CDR3 protein: CASSLDGTGLSYGYTF
CDR3 length: 15; V gene: TRBV6-2/TRBV6-3; D gene: TRBD1; clone size: .; J gene: TRBJ1-3; CDR3 DNA: TGTGCCAGCAGTTACGGGACAGTGGCTGGAAACACCATATATTTT; CDR3 protein: CASSYGTVAGNTIYF
CDR3 length: 15; V gene: TRBV20-1; D gene: TRBD2; clone size: once; J gene: TRBJ2-1; CDR3 DNA: TGCAGTGCTAGACCCATAGCGGGAATCTACAATGAGCAGTTCTTC; CDR3 protein: CSARPIAGIYNEQFF
CDR3 length: 18; V gene: TRBV6-2/TRBV6-3; D gene: .; clone size: .; J gene: TRBJ1-5; CDR3 DNA: TGTGCCAGCACCCCAACGTTGTCCCGACCTGATAGCAATCAGCCCCAGCATTTT; CDR3 protein: CASTPTLSRPDSNQPQHF
CDR3 length: 14; V gene: TRBV20-1; D gene: .; clone size: medium-sized; J gene: TRBJ1-5; CDR3 DNA: TGCAGTGCACCTCCCCCTGGCCGCAGGCAGCCCCAGCATTTT; CDR3 protein: CSAPPPGRRQPQHF
CDR3 length: 15; V gene: TRBV20-1; D gene: .; clone size: .; J gene: TRBJ1-5; CDR3 DNA: TGCAGTGCCAGAGAGCGGGGGGCCGGCAATCAGCCCCAGCATTTT; CDR3 protein: CSARERGAGNQPQHF
CDR3 length: 14; V gene: TRBV6-1; D gene: TRBD1; clone size: few; J gene: TRBJ2-7; CDR3 DNA: TGTGCCAGCAGACCCGGGACAGGTACCCACGAGCAGTACTTC; CDR3 protein: CASRPGTGTHEQYF
CDR3 length: 14; V gene: TRBV20-1; D gene: .; clone size: .; J gene: TRBJ2-2; CDR3 DNA: TGCAGTGCTGTCAGGACTTCGACCACCGGGGAGCTGTTTTTT; CDR3 protein: CSAVRTSTTGELFF
CDR3 length: 14; V gene: TRBV6-1; D gene: TRBD1; clone size: few; J gene: TRBJ1-2; CDR3 DNA: TGTGCCAGCACCCAGGGGGGGGTACGATATGGCTACACCTTC; CDR3 protein: CASTQGGVRYGYTF
CDR3 length: 15; V gene: TRBV7-9; D gene: .; clone size: .; J gene: TRBJ1-5; CDR3 DNA: TGTGCCAGCAGCTTAGATCGGCAGATCAATCAGCCCCAGCATTTT; CDR3 protein: CASSLDRQINQPQHF
CDR3 length: 18; V gene: TRBV20-1; D gene: .; clone size: once; J gene: TRBJ1-3; CDR3 DNA: TGCAGTGCTAGAGATGTGGCGCGAACAGGTCACTCTGGAAACACCATATATTTT; CDR3 protein: CSARDVARTGHSGNTIYF
CDR3 length: 13; V gene: TRBV19; D gene: .; clone size: few; J gene: TRBJ1-1; CDR3 DNA: TGTGCCAGTAGTATCCAAGGGAACACTGAAGCTTTCTTT; CDR3 protein: CASSIQGNTEAFF
CDR3 length: 14; V gene: TRBV11-2; D gene: .; clone size: .; J gene: TRBJ2-7; CDR3 DNA: TGTGCCAGCAGCTTAGGCCTAATGTCTGACGAGCAGTACTTC; CDR3 protein: CASSLGLMSDEQYF
CDR3 length: 16; V gene: TRBV9; D gene: .; clone size: .; J gene: TRBJ2-7; CDR3 DNA: TGTGCCAGCAGCACTGGACCGGACTCCCGCAACTACGAGCAGTACTTC; CDR3 protein: CASSTGPDSRNYEQYF
CDR3 length: 12; V gene: TRBV2; D gene: .; clone size: .; J gene: TRBJ1-1; CDR3 DNA: TGTGCCAGCAGTACACAATCGGTGGGTGGGCGCTTT; CDR3 protein: CASSTQSVGGRF
CDR3 length: 14; V gene: TRBV11-2; D gene: .; clone size: .; J gene: TRBJ1-1; CDR3 DNA: TGTGCCAGCAGCTCCCTGGGGGGGAACACTGAAGCTTTCTTT; CDR3 protein: CASSSLGGNTEAFF
CDR3 length: 16; V gene: TRBV19; D gene: .; clone size: .; J gene: TRBJ2-3; CDR3 DNA: TGTGCCAGTAGTGGGGCGCCGGGACGGAGCACAGATACGCAGTATTTT; CDR3 protein: CASSGAPGRSTDTQYF
CDR3 length: 15; V gene: TRBV6-1; D gene: TRBD1; clone size: few; J gene: TRBJ1-6; CDR3 DNA: TGTGCCAGCAGTCGTGACAGGGGGGCAAATTCACCCCTCCACTTT; CDR3 protein: CASSRDRGANSPLHF
CDR3 length: 15; V gene: TRBV20-1; D gene: .; clone size: .; J gene: TRBJ2-5; CDR3 DNA: TGCAGTGCTAACCAACCCACTGGGGATTCGGAGACCCAGTACTTC; CDR3 protein: CSANQPTGDSETQYF
CDR3 length: 13; V gene: TRBV19; D gene: .; clone size: .; J gene: TRBJ2-7; CDR3 DNA: TGTGCCAGTAGTCGGACGGTGTCCTACGAGCAGTACTTC; CDR3 protein: CASSRTVSYEQYF
CDR3 length: 14; V gene: TRBV10-1; D gene: .; clone size: few; J gene: TRBJ2-3; CDR3 DNA: TGCGCCATTACACAGGGTGGGGGCGCAGATACGCAGTATTTT; CDR3 protein: CAITQGGGADTQYF
CDR3 length: 14; V gene: TRBV6-7; D gene: .; clone size: .; J gene: TRBJ2-2; CDR3 DNA: TGTGCCAGCAGTATGAACGACCCCACCGGGGAGCTGTTTTTT; CDR3 protein: CASSMNDPTGELFF
CDR3 length: 14; V gene: TRBV6-1; D gene: TRBD1; clone size: few; J gene: TRBJ1-5; CDR3 DNA: TGTGCCAGCAGTCCGACAGGGAGCAATCAGCCCCAGCATTTT; CDR3 protein: CASSPTGSNQPQHF
CDR3 length: 18; V gene: TRBV5-1; D gene: TRBD2; clone size: .; J gene: TRBJ2-2; CDR3 DNA: TGCGCCAGCAGCCACCGGACTAGCGGGGGGACGAACACCGGGGAGCTGTTTTTT; CDR3 protein: CASSHRTSGGTNTGELFF
CDR3 length: 14; V gene: TRBV7-2; D gene: .; clone size: few; J gene: TRBJ1-5; CDR3 DNA: TGTGCCAGCAGCTTAGACAGCTTCAATCAGCCCCAGCATTTT; CDR3 protein: CASSLDSFNQPQHF
CDR3 length: 21; V gene: TRBV27; D gene: TRBD1; clone size: .; J gene: TRBJ1-6; CDR3 DNA: TGTGCCAGCAGTCCGACCGGGACAGGGGACGCGGTGGTCGGACATAATTCACCCCTCCACTTT; CDR3 protein: CASSPTGTGDAVVGHNSPLHF
CDR3 length: 13; V gene: TRBV20-1; D gene: .; clone size: .; J gene: TRBJ1-1; CDR3 DNA: TGCAGTGCTAGGTACAGTATTGGGACCGAAGCTTTCTTT; CDR3 protein: CSARYSIGTEAFF
CDR3 length: 15; V gene: TRBV19; D gene: .; clone size: few; J gene: TRBJ2-5; CDR3 DNA: TGTGCCAGTAGTATCTTTGACAGCACCCAAGAGACCCAGTACTTC; CDR3 protein: CASSIFDSTQETQYF
CDR3 length: 17; V gene: TRBV27; D gene: TRBD1; clone size: .; J gene: TRBJ1-2; CDR3 DNA: TGTGCCAGCAGTTTATACTATTCCGGGACAGGGGACGACGGCTACACCTTC; CDR3 protein: CASSLYYSGTGDDGYTF
CDR3 length: 17; V gene: TRBV6-2/TRBV6-3; D gene: TRBD1; clone size: .; J gene: TRBJ1-6; CDR3 DNA: TGTGCCAGCACCGTGACAGGGGCTCGCGCCTCAAATTCACCCCTCCACTTT; CDR3 protein: CASTVTGARASNSPLHF
CDR3 length: 13; V gene: TRBV19; D gene: .; clone size: .; J gene: TRBJ1-2; CDR3 DNA: TGTGCCAGTAGCGACAGCGCGCGCTATGGCTACACCTTC; CDR3 protein: CASSDSARYGYTF
CDR3 length: 13; V gene: TRBV6-1; D gene: .; clone size: few; J gene: TRBJ1-2; CDR3 DNA: TGTGCCAGCAGGGTAGGACGGACCTATGGCTACACCTTC; CDR3 protein: CASRVGRTYGYTF
CDR3 length: 14; V gene: TRBV18; D gene: .; clone size: .; J gene: TRBJ1-4; CDR3 DNA: TGTGCCAGCTCACCTAAGGGGGGTAATGAAAAACTGTTTTTT; CDR3 protein: CASSPKGGNEKLFF
CDR3 length: 13; V gene: TRBV20-1; D gene: TRBD1; clone size: .; J gene: TRBJ2-7; CDR3 DNA: TGCAGTGCTCTGGGACAGGGGGCCCACGAGCAGTACTTC; CDR3 protein: CSALGQGAHEQYF
CDR3 length: 13; V gene: TRBV7-9; D gene: TRBD1; clone size: .; J gene: TRBJ2-7; CDR3 DNA: TGTGCCAGCAGCCCCGGGACAGGCGAAAAGCAGTACTTC; CDR3 protein: CASSPGTGEKQYF
CDR3 length: 14; V gene: TRBV19; D gene: TRBD1; clone size: .; J gene: TRBJ1-5; CDR3 DNA: TGTGCCAGTACTCCGACAGGGGTAAATCAGCCCCAGCATTTT; CDR3 protein: CASTPTGVNQPQHF
CDR3 length: 12; V gene: TRBV20-1; D gene: .; clone size: .; J gene: TRBJ2-7; CDR3 DNA: TGCAGTGCTAGGTGGAGCTCCTACGAGCAGTACTTC; CDR3 protein: CSARWSSYEQYF
CDR3 length: 13; V gene: TRBV7-3; D gene: .; clone size: .; J gene: TRBJ1-1; CDR3 DNA: TGTGCCAGCAGCTTATGGGCCGGACAGTTGGCTTTCTTT; CDR3 protein: CASSLWAGQLAFF
CDR3 length: 17; V gene: TRBV7-9; D gene: TRBD2; clone size: .; J gene: TRBJ2-5; CDR3 DNA: TGTGCCAGCAGCTTGGCTGGGCTAGCGGGGGGGTTGAAGACCCAGTACTTC; CDR3 protein: CASSLAGLAGGLKTQYF